This entry lists 20 T cell receptor beta chains sequenced from one sample in a study of CD8+CD57+ T cells in acquired aplastic anemia. An expansion of CD8+CD57+ cells by flow cytometry had been shown in patients chosen for sequencing. According to the study, genomic DNA was the template for TCR beta VDJ and CDR3 profiling. TCRdb independently ran MiXCR on the reads; one entry per CDR3 protein. The table includes around 200,000 distinct CDR3 sequences, roughly half detected once. Sample: sorted CD4+, CD8+, or CD8+CD57+ T cells (not recorded which) from PBMCs. Source of these receptors: a human donor with aplastic anemia.

The chain employs TRBV4-2 and TRBJ2-7; TRBD1 is a possible D gene (6 bases). CDR1 and CDR2 from the germline V gene are LGHNA and YNFKEQ. V was trimmed by 3 bases and J by 4 bases, leaving 13 bases between them. This CDR3 is built from 14 residues. The CDR3 loop reads CASSHQGGKYEQYF. For the CDR3, the DNA is TGTGCCAGCAGCCACCAAGGGGGTAAGTACGAGCAGTACTTC.

J is TRBJ2-7 and V is TRBV25-1; tentatively, D is TRBD1 (6 bases). Germline values: CDR1 MGHDK, CDR2 SYGVNS. The CDR3 runs to 12 residues. Trimming left V 6 bases short and J 3 bases short, with 9 bases between. The CDR3 DNA follows: TGTGCCAGCAGCACACAGGGCTACGAGCAGTACTTC. It specifies CASSTQGYEQYF.

The CDR3 spells CASSAWKESGRSTLHF. CDR3 nucleotides: TGTGCCAGCAGTGCCTGGAAAGAGTCAGGTAGATCCACCCTCCACTTT. This rearrangement joins TRBV2 to TRBJ1-6; D gene uncertain. Germline V gene data show CDR1 as SNHLY and CDR2 as FYNNEI. CDR3 length equals 16 residues. Trimming left V 4 bases short and J 14 bases short, with 24 bases between.

The genes are TRBV25-1 and TRBJ1-4; D perhaps matches TRBD1 (6 bases). The germline V gene encodes CDR1 MGHDK and CDR2 SYGVNS. Deletions cut 11 bases from V and 7 bases from J, with 11 bases between. There are 11 residues in the CDR3. The CDR3 bases are TGTGCCTCACAGGGAGGTGAAAAACTGTTTTTT. Translation: CASQGGEKLFF.

In the case of this clonotype: This may come from a read error, since a much larger clone is one base off. Lacking the conserved final phenylalanine or tryptophan, this CDR3 likely reflects a read error. The chain employs TRBV29-1 and TRBJ2-1, with TRBD1 matching over 9 bases. V gave up 6 bases and J gave up 4 bases; unmatched junction bases: 4. This CDR3 is 13 amino acids long. Germline CDR1 SQVTM, CDR2 ANQGSEA. CDR3 bases: TGCAGCGTGCGACAGGGGGATTACAATGAGCAGTTCCTC. Its protein product is CSVRQGDYNEQFL.

In this sample, this clonotype turned up many times. The chain employs TRBV7-2 and TRBJ2-7, with a weak D call TRBD2 (5 bases). Trimming pared 0 bases from V and 3 bases from J, leaving 15 bases between. The CDR3 totals 16 residues. From germline, CDR1 is SGHTA and CDR2 FQGNSA. CDR3 nucleotides: TGTGCCAGCAGCTTAGCCCCTCAGAGGGATGGCTACGAGCAGTACTTC. Translating gives CASSLAPQRDGYEQYF. The full variable domain, its missing parts supplied by reference TRBV7-2 and TRBJ2-7, is GAGVSQSPSNKVTEKGKDVELRCDPISGHTALYWYRQSLGQGLEFLIYFQGNSAPDKSGLPSDRFSAERTGGSVSTLTIQRTQQEDSAVYLCASSLAPQRDGYEQYFGPGTRLTVT.

Only one count was recorded for this clonotype. The CDR3 sequence is CASSRDRLETQYF. The CDR3 DNA reads TGTGCCAGCAGTAGAGACCGATTAGAGACCCAGTACTTC. The gene calls are TRBV7-6 and TRBJ2-5, with D unresolved. The length of the CDR3 is 13 residues. Germline V gene lookup returns CDR1 SGHVS and CDR2 FNYEAQ. Trimming removed 6 bases from V and 4 bases from J, with 12 bases in between.

There are many counts of this clonotype. V gene TRBV5-1 combines with J gene TRBJ2-7; the D gene is possibly TRBD1 (6 bases). CDR3 size: 14 residues. In germline, CDR1 is SGHRS, CDR2 YFSETQ. V lost 3 bases to trimming and J lost 7 bases, with 17 bases between them. The CDR3 spells CASSYGTRVGEQYF. CDR3 sequence (DNA): TGCGCCAGCAGCTACGGGACACGGGTTGGGGAGCAGTACTTC. Complete variable domain (other parts from reference TRBV5-1 and TRBJ2-7): KAGVTQTPRYLIKTRGQQVTLSCSPISGHRSVSWYQQTPGQGLQFLFEYFSETQRNKGNFPGRFSGRQFSNSRSEMNVSTLELGDSALYLCASSYGTRVGEQYFGPGTRLTVT.

The chain uses TRBV20-1 and TRBJ2-1; D possibly corresponds to TRBD2 (5 bases). Germline V gene data show CDR1 as DFQATT and CDR2 as SNEGSKA (reference sequence). The germline V and J ends were trimmed by 3 bases and 1 base, with 13 bases remaining between them. The CDR3 is 15 amino acids. This CDR3 reads CSASYGPGSYNEQFF. CDR3 sequence (DNA): TGCAGTGCTAGCTACGGGCCGGGGTCCTACAATGAGCAGTTCTTC.

This chain joins TRBV19 and TRBJ2-7, with D possibly TRBD2 on 6 matching bases. Germline CDR1 and CDR2: LNHDA and SQIVND (reference sequence). The CDR3 has 14 amino acids. Trimming shortened V by 5 bases and J by 3 bases, and 14 bases separated the two germline ends. The CDR3 spells CASSLGGLYYEQYF. The CDR3 DNA follows: TGTGCCAGTAGTTTGGGGGGACTTTACTACGAGCAGTACTTC.

This clonotype came up many times. The genes are TRBV9 and TRBJ2-7; 9 nucleotides align to TRBD1. The CDR3 sequence is 15 residues long. Germline lookup yields CDR1 SGDLS and CDR2 YYNGEE. V was pared by 0 bases and J by 4 bases, with 5 bases of the junction left unmatched. For the CDR3, the DNA is TGTGCCAGCAGCGTAGAGGGACAGGGTTCGTACGAGCAGTACTTC. This translates into CASSVEGQGSYEQYF.

Worth noting for this clonotype: The CDR3 ends on some other residue instead of the conserved phenylalanine or tryptophan, so this is likely a read error. The chain links TRBV19 to TRBJ1-1; possible D gene TRBD1, 5 bases. Germline assignment: CDR1 LNHDA and CDR2 SQIVND (reference sequence). CDR3 length: 12 residues. The germline V and J ends were trimmed by 8 bases and 1 base, with 8 bases remaining between them. This CDR3 is CASRDGNTEAFL. CDR3 bases: TGTGCCAGTCGGGACGGGAACACTGAAGCTTTCCTT.

This clonotype was seen a handful of times. The chain uses TRBV10-3 and TRBJ2-7; TRBD1 might be the D (7 bases). V gave up 2 bases and J gave up 5 bases, with 22 bases separating them. This CDR3 region has 17 residues. Germline values: CDR1 ENHRY, CDR2 SYGVKD. In DNA form, the CDR3 reads TGTGCCATCAGTGAGCCCGGGGGTCAGGGGGATGGCAACGAGCAGTACTTC. Its translation: CAISEPGGQGDGNEQYF.

The rearrangement links TRBV25-1 to TRBJ2-5; D is perhaps TRBD2 (6 bases). The CDR3 spans 12 residues. V lost 2 bases and J lost 9, with 10 bases in between. Per the germline V gene, CDR1 is MGHDK and CDR2 is SYGVNS. CDR3 protein: CASSEGGTAQYF. DNA for the CDR3: TGTGCCAGCAGTGAAGGGGGGACGGCCCAGTACTTC.

This clonotype came up many times. This CDR3 reads CASSRGNTGELFF. For the CDR3, the DNA is TGCGCCAGCAGCAGGGGCAACACCGGGGAGCTGTTTTTT. The V gene is TRBV5-1, the J gene TRBJ2-2, with D perhaps TRBD1 (5 bases). The V end lost 4 bases, the J end lost 2 bases, and 6 bases lay between the germline ends. CDR1 is SGHRS, CDR2 YFSETQ, per germline. The CDR3 extends over 13 amino acids.

This chain connects TRBV20-1 to TRBJ2-1; D is possibly TRBD2 (5 bases). Per the germline V gene, CDR1 is DFQATT and CDR2 is SNEGSKA (reference sequence). This CDR3 is built from 13 residues. With 6 bases removed from V and 6 bases from J, the gap between germline ends came to 15 bases. CDR3 coding DNA: TGCAGTGCGTCCGGAGCGGAAGGCAATGAGCAGTTCTTC. Amino acids: CSASGAEGNEQFF.

The rearrangement uses TRBV25-1 and TRBJ2-3; the D gene is possibly TRBD2 (5 bases). V gave up 2 bases and J gave up 4 bases, with 10 bases separating them. The CDR3 is made up of 14 amino acids. Germline V lookup: CDR1 MGHDK, CDR2 SYGVNS. The CDR3 sequence: CASSEQRGPDTQYF. CDR3 DNA sequence: TGTGCCAGCAGTGAACAGAGAGGGCCAGATACGCAGTATTTT. The full variable domain, in which reference TRBV25-1 and TRBJ2-3 provide the parts outside the CDR3, is EADIYQTPRYLVIGTGKKITLECSQTMGHDKMYWYQQDPGMELHLIHYSYGVNSTEKGDLSSESTVSRIRTEHFPLTLESARPSHTSQYLCASSEQRGPDTQYFGPGTRLTVL.

V is TRBV3-1 and J is TRBJ2-2; D gene uncertain. The germline CDR1 and CDR2 sequences are LGHDT and YNNKEL (reference sequence). Trimming removed 0 bases from V and 6 bases from J, with 14 bases in between. This CDR3 has 16 amino acids. Written as DNA, the CDR3 is TGTGCCAGCAGCCAAGATTGGGCAGGCGAAGCCGGGGAGCTGTTTTTT. Protein sequence: CASSQDWAGEAGELFF.

The chain joins TRBV25-1 to TRBJ1-6; D is ambiguous. The V gene's germline CDR1 is MGHDK and CDR2 SYGVNS. The CDR3 totals 16 residues. V lost 4 bases, J lost 8 bases, and 18 bases lay in between. The CDR3 coding sequence is TGTGCCAGCAGTGCCAACACAGCGGGCGGCCATTCACCCCTCCACTTT. Translated, it gives CASSANTAGGHSPLHF.

Comment on this clonotype: A much larger clone differs by one base, so this may be a read error. This chain's CDR3 is CASSPNRGLSALF. The CDR3 DNA sequence: TGTGCCAGCAGCCCTAACAGGGGATTGTCAGCTCTCTTT. The chain has TRBV7-9 and TRBJ1-1, with TRBD1 matching 7 bases. The germline CDR1 and CDR2 sequences are SEHNR and FQNEAQ (reference sequence). This CDR3 spans 13 amino acids.